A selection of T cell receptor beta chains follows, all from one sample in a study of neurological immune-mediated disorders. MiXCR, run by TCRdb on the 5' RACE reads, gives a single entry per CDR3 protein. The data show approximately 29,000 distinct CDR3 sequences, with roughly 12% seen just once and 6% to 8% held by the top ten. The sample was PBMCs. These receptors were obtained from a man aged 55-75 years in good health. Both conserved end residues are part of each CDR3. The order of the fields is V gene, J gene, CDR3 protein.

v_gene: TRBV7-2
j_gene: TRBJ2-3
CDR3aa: CASSFRARGDTSTDTQYF

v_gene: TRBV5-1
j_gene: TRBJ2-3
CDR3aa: CASSTTGASTDTQYF

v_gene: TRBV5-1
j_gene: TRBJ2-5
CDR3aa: CASSSGLETQYF

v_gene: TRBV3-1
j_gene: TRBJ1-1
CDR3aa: CASSQPGRNTEAFF

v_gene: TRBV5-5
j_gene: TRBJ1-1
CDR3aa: CASSPWDAEAFF

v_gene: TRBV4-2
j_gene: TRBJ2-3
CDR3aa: CASSQVTGTDYTDTQYF

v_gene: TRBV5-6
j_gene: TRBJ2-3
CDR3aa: CASSLVGATPSTDKQYF

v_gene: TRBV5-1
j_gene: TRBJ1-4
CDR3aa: CASSFVNEGVEATNEKLFF

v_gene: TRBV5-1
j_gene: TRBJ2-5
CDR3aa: CASAPRDSQETQYF

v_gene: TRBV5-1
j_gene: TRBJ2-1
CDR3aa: CASSGGAANYNEQFF

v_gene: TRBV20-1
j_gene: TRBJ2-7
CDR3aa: CSARGGLAGSYEQYF

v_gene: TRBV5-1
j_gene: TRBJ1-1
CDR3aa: CASSPSTGGSYAEAFF

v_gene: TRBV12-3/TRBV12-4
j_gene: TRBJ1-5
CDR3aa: CASSFGGEGNQPQHF

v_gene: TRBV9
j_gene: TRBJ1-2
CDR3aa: CASSPGAHLNYGYTF

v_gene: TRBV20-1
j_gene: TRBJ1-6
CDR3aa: CSARDLWGRGSHYNSPLHF

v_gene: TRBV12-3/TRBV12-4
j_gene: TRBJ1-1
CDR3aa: CASTLTGGYTEAFF

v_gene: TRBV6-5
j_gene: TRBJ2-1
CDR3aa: CASSFRDRGPPDSTYNEQFF

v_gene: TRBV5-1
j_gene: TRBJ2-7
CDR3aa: CASSPRATAYEQYF

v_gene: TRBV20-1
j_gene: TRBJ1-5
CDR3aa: CSAAPVLYSNQPQHF

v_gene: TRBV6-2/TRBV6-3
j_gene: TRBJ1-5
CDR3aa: CASSYLGGLNQPQHF

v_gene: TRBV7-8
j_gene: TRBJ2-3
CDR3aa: CASSFRDTQYF

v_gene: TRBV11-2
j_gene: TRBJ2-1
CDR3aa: CASSPNTGTSTYNEQFF

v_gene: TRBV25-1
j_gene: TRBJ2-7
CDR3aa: CASSEHTGETYEQYF